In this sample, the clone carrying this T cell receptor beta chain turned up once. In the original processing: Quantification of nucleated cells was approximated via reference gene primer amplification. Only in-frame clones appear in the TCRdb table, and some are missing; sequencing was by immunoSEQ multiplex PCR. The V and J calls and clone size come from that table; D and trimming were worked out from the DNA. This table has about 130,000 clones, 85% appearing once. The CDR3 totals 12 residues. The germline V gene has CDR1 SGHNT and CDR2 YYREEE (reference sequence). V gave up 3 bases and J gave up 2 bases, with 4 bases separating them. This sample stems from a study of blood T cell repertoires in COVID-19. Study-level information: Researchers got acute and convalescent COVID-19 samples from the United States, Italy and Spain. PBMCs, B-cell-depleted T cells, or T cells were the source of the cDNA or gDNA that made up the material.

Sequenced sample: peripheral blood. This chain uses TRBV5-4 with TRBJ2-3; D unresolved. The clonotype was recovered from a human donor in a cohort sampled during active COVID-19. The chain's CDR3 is CASSSLTDTQYF. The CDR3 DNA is TGTGCCAGCAGCTCTCTCACAGATACGCAGTATTTT.